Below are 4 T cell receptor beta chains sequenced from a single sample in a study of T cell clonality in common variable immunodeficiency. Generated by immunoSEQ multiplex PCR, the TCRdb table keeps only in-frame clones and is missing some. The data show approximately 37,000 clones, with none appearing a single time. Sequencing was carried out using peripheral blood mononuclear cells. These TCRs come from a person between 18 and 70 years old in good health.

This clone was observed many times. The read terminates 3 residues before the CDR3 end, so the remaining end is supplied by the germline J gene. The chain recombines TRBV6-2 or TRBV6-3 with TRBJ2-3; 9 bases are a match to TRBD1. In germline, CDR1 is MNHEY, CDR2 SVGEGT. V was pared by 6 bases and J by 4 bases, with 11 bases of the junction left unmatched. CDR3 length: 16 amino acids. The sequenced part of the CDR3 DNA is TGTGCCAGCAGACGTATTCCGGGACAGGGTGCAGATACG. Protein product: CASRRIPGQGADT. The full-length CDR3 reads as CASRRIPGQGADTQYF.

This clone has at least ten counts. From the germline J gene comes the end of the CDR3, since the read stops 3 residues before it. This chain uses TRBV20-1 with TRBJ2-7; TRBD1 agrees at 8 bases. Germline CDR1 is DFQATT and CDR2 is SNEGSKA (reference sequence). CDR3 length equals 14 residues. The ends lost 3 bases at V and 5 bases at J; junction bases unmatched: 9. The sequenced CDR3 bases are TGCAGTGCTAGGGACAGGGAGAGACTAGACGAG. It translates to CSARDRERLDE. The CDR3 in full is CSARDRERLDEQYF.

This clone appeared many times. This CDR3 is CATKTGAMNTEAFF. CDR3 bases read: TGTGCCACCAAGACAGGGGCGATGAACACTGAA. The J gene is TRBJ1-1, the V gene TRBV10-3, with 8 positions matching TRBD1. With the read ending 3 residues before the CDR3 end, the germline J gene is used to fill in that end. The junction had 7 bases not matched to a gene; V was cut back by 10 bases and J by 0 bases. This CDR3 is built from 14 residues. From germline, CDR1 is ENHRY and CDR2 SYGVKD.

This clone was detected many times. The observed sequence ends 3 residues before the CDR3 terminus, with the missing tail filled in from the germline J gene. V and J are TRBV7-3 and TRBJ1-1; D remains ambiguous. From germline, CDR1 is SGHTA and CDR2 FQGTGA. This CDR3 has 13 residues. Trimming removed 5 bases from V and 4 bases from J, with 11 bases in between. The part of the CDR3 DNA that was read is TGTGCCAGCAGCCCACGGGGTGGCACTGAA. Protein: CASSPRGGTE. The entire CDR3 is CASSPRGGTEAFF.